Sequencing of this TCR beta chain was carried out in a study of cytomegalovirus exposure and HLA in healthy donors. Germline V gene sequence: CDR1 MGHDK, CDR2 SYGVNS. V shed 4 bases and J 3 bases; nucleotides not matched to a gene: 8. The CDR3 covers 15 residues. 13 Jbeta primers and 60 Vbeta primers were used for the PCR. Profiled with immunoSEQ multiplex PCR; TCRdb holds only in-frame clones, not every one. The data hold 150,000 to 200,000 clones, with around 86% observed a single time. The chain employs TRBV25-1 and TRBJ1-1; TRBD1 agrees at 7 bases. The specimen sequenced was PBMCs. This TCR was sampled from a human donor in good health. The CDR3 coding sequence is TGTGCCAGCAGTGGCGAGGGGGCAAAGGACACTGAAGCTTTCTTT. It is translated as CASSGEGAKDTEAFF.